This TCR beta chain comes out of a study of graft-versus-host responses after intestinal transplantation. At the level of the study: Recipients underwent multivisceral, liver-intestinal, or isolated intestinal transplants. General study results and limits: Marrow from the recipient contained GvH clones, some of which had appeared first in ileum or blood. Some patients had graft-donor T cell macrochimerism, and their allografts showed high graft-versus-host to host-versus-graft clonal ratios. Early post-transplant HvG declines were associated with peak circulating GvH clone levels.

Assay: immunoSEQ multiplex PCR; the TCRdb copy retains only in-frame clones and omits some. The sample yields about 24,000 clones, 80% to 90% seen once. A note on this clone: The antigen is not known.

The CDR3 length is 12 residues. Germline V gives CDR1 GTSNPN, CDR2 SVGIG (reference sequence). V lost 4 bases, J lost 4 bases, and 10 bases lay in between. This specimen was PBMCs, taken more than 450 days after intestinal transplant. This chain links TRBV30 with TRBJ1-1; D remains ambiguous. This receptor was taken from a human patient who received an intestinal transplant, so some T cells may come from the graft donor. The CDR3 nucleotides read TGTGCCTGGATCGAAAGTTTCACTGAAGCTTTCTTT. It specifies CAWIESFTEAFF.